The present TCR beta chain was sequenced within a study of blood T cells in healthy people across ages (dated by TCRdb to about 2015). Regarding the research as a whole: In model experiments, template switching captured about one uniquely barcoded TCR beta cDNA molecule for every two T cells. To track age-related changes in TCR beta repertoire diversity, the study relied on deep sequencing normalized with unique cDNA molecular identifiers. Donors were grouped into four age groups: young (average 16 years), middle-aged (over 35), aged (around 62) and long-lived (approximately 78). The study analyzed two additional independent replicas of 1 million unique cDNA reads from the same blood draw for two donors, one aged 18 to 30 and one aged 80 or older. Findings and caveats that apply to the study as a whole: Compared with the aged group, the long-lived group had more naive CD4+ T cells, fewer expanded clones and increased TCR diversity, a pattern suggesting age selection. Estimates of total diversity based on one million sequenced T cells were regarded as lower bounds and as underestimates. Because donor CMV infection status was unknown, age-related changes in expanded clonotypes were potentially confounded. Because profiling used bulk unsorted PBMCs, naive and antigen-experienced compartments could not be compared conclusively. Observed TCR beta diversity per million T cells fell roughly linearly with age, and a significant reduction was already apparent by age around 40. A strong correlation was found between observed TCR beta diversity and the percentage of naive T cells measured by flow cytometry.

Libraries came from 5' RACE. Sequencing used an Illumina HiSeq 2500. The second PCR ran for about 6 to 11 cycles and used a J-beta primer mix along with a sample-barcoded 5' primer. A unique molecular identifier was introduced onto each TCR beta cDNA molecule by a template-switch 5' adaptor carrying 12 random nucleotides. Each sample yielded at least 2.5 million CDR3-containing paired-end reads. First-strand cDNA synthesis was performed from all RNA using the Mint cDNA synthesis kit, with priming by a TRBC-specific oligonucleotide. After uracil-DNA glycosylase treatment, a first 18-cycle PCR used universal primers M1SS and BC2_uni_R on all cDNA. Per the source publication's procedure: For normalization, 1 million high-quality reads were randomly selected from each sample, with every read carrying a distinct molecular identifier. Reads with shared molecular identifiers were discarded instead of being binned into consensus sequences. MiTCR, with a Q25 quality threshold and the strictest error-elimination algorithm, was used for CDR3 identification, clonotype clustering and error correction. Lower-bound total TCR beta diversity was estimated with a nonparametric unseen species model using Euler transformation. Clones were called with MiXCR by TCRdb after fastp trimmed the public reads at Q25, and only in-frame beta chains were retained. Each record represents a unique CDR3 protein, reported with the most common genes and DNA among its rows. TCRdb's processing, not the authors' own work, is the source of the V and J calls. Recorded for this sample are more than 600,000 distinct CDR3 sequences; roughly 25% of them occurred a single time. Roughly 9% of the sample is taken by the ten largest.

V sheds 0 bases and J sheds 5 bases, leaving 13 bases between their ends. The CDR3 covers 15 residues, taking in both the cysteine and the phenylalanine. The DNA shown is the 45-base CDR3, in frame from base 1. The CDR1 and CDR2 encoded by the germline V gene are LGHNA and YSLEER. Systemically healthy Caucasian individuals from Russia, some 40 in total and aged roughly 6 to 100 years, were included as donors. Roughly 11 milliliters of peripheral blood were drawn from each donor into EDTA-treated Vacutainer tubes. Ficoll-Paque density-gradient centrifugation was used to isolate PBMCs, with at least 6.5 million per sample. Trizol reagent was used to extract total RNA from the PBMCs, yielding at least 6 micrograms per sample. The percentages of naive CD45RAhigh/CD27high T cells were determined by flow cytometry on a PBMC aliquot from every donor. Concerning this clonotype itself: The antigen this receptor binds is unknown. Base qualities are not at hand, and no much larger clone is one base apart.

The same data also went into a second study, on T cells of mothers and their children. The second paper states: Nine systemically healthy Caucasian individuals served as donors, namely three mothers together with their six children. cDNA synthesis used all of the extracted RNA, with about 1.5 ug of RNA in each 15 ul reaction. In the second PCR, the M1S primer introduced both the sample barcodes and 2-4 random nucleotides. Each mother yielded over 9 million TCR beta CDR3 reads and each child 2.5 million to 3 million reads. TCR recombination output is similarly shaped by thymic selection in related and unrelated pairs, with a minor effect exerted by inherited differences. Normalized repertoire overlap was always found to be slightly, but never significantly, higher in related mother-child pairs than in unrelated mother-child pairs. No persistent microchimeric T cell clones were found, with a detection sensitivity of approximately 100 clones per million clonotypes. Deep NGS was used in the study to compare the TCR beta repertoires of mothers and children and to look for features that separate related mother-child pairs from unrelated individuals. Mothers averaged about 40 +/- 4 years of age and children averaged around 10 +/- 4 years. Libraries were sequenced on Illumina HiSeq 2000 with 100+100 nt paired-end reads after adapter ligation with NEBNext reagents. To avoid cross-contamination, the mother libraries and the child libraries were prepared a month apart and sequenced in separate runs. For each donor, somewhere between roughly 450,000 and 2,100,000 distinct TCR beta clonotypes were identified. Naive TCR beta clonotypes were estimated from low-frequency clonotypes matched to each donor's FACS-determined naive share, without sorting.

The V gene is TRBV4-3 and the J gene is TRBJ2-5, with an unclear D gene assignment. This receptor was identified in a boy between 10 and 17 years old in good health. Sequenced sample: blood. For the CDR3, the sequence is CASSQDRVAWETQYF. The sequenced DNA is TGCGCCAGCAGCCAAGATCGAGTAGCCTGGGAGACCCAGTACTTC.